Here is one T cell receptor (beta chain) with its context. The method was immunoSEQ multiplex PCR; TCRdb's version includes in-frame clones alone and lacks a portion of them. The table lists under 300,000 clones, 70% of them singletons, with approximately 15% in the top ten. The data were obtained in a study of cytotoxic CD8 clonotypes in ibrutinib-treated CLL. This CDR3 is built from 14 residues. The germline gives CDR1 MDHEN, CDR2 SYDVKM. V lost 7 bases, J lost 3 bases, and 4 bases stayed unmatched. The receptor was isolated from a human donor with chronic lymphocytic leukemia. Specimen: PBMCs, collected after 24 months of ibrutinib treatment. The V and J genes are TRBV28 and TRBJ2-7; 12 bases are a match to TRBD1. This CDR3 reads CASTGDRGLYEQYF. DNA for the CDR3: TGTGCCAGCACCGGGGACAGGGGGCTCTACGAGCAGTACTTC.